The 2 T cell receptor beta chains reported below all come from one sample, sequenced in a study of technical replicates of blood from a handful of donors. Assay: immunoSEQ multiplex PCR; the TCRdb copy retains only in-frame clones and omits some. The data contain 80,000 to 90,000 clones, approximately 94% of them singletons. Sequencing was performed on T cells isolated from PBMCs. All receptors derive from a human donor in good health.

This clone was seen a single time. This chain connects TRBV7-9 to TRBJ1-5, with a tentative D call TRBD1 (6 bases). Germline CDR1 is SEHNR and CDR2 is FQNEAQ (reference sequence). The germline V and J ends were trimmed by 5 bases and 2 bases, with 10 bases remaining between them. The CDR3 is 14 residues long. This CDR3 is CASSPQGGNQPQHF. CDR3 nucleotide sequence: TGTGCCAGCAGCCCACAGGGTGGCAATCAGCCCCAGCATTTT. Full variable domain (remainder filled in from reference TRBV7-9 and TRBJ1-5): DTGVSQNPRHKITKRGQNVTFRCDPISEHNRLYWYRQTLGQGPEFLTYFQNEAQLEKSRLLSDRFSAERPKGSFSTLEIQRTEQGDSAMYLCASSPQGGNQPQHFGDGTRLSIL.

CDR3 nucleotides: TGTGCCAGCAGCTTAGGTTACTACGAGCAGTACTTC. It translates to CASSLGYYEQYF. The chain has TRBV13 and TRBJ2-7, with D hard to call. The CDR3 covers 12 residues. Trimming removed 0 bases from V and 3 bases from J, with 3 bases in between. Germline V gene sequence: CDR1 PRHDT, CDR2 FYEKMQ (reference sequence).